This T cell receptor (beta chain) was captured by sequencing in a study of blood T cell repertoires in COVID-19. Study in general: There were acute and convalescent COVID-19 samples, and they came from the United States, Italy and Spain.

V was shortened by 7 bases and J by 1 base, with 13 bases between the two germline ends. This CDR3 contains 14 residues. Germline-derived CDR1 and CDR2 are MDHEN and SYDVKM. Original data processing: Reference gene primer amplification yielded estimated nucleated cell counts. Clones were read by immunoSEQ multiplex PCR, and TCRdb kept only the in-frame ones, dropping some. The D gene and trimming were derived from the DNA, and the V and J assignments and clone size from that table. The table lists about 110,000 clones, approximately 68% of them singletons, with under 10% in the top ten. This sequence was found in a woman in her fifties or sixties with acute or convalescent COVID-19. The sequencing input was peripheral blood. V gene TRBV28 combines with J gene TRBJ1-1, with D possibly matching TRBD1 (5 bases). CDR3 sequence: CASKEGAANTEAFF. DNA for the CDR3: TGTGCCAGCAAGGAAGGGGCCGCGAACACTGAAGCTTTCTTT.